This passage covers 20 T cell receptor beta chains from one sample sequenced in a study of Ad26.COV2.S vaccination and SARS-CoV-2 variants. Sequencing was performed with immunoSEQ multiplex PCR; in TCRdb, only in-frame clones are kept and a portion is missing. The sample lists under 500,000 clones; 92% were seen once. Documented treatment: around 19 received Ad26.COV2.S at low or high dose, single or two shots; about 5 received placebo; per-sample allocation not given. Sampling was done on day 63 after the first vaccine or placebo injection. Material: peripheral blood, obtained in a trial of Ad26.COV2.S vaccine versus placebo. The receptors here all came from a person aged 18-60 years who received the Ad26.COV2.S COVID-19 vaccine or a placebo.

The chain employs TRBV15 and TRBJ1-2; 7 nucleotides agree with TRBD1. The CDR3 spans 16 residues. V lost 3 bases to trimming and J lost 0 bases; unmatched junction nucleotides: 7. CDR1 is LNHNV and CDR2 is YYDKDF in the germline V gene (reference sequence). The CDR3 region has the DNA TGTGCCACCAGCAGTCTACGGACAGGAGCTAACTATGGCTACACCTTC. This codes for CATSSLRTGANYGYTF. Supplemented by reference TRBV15 and TRBJ1-2, the full variable domain reads DAMVIQNPRYQVTQFGKPVTLSCSQTLNHNVMYWYQQKSSQAPKLLFHYYDKDFNNEADTPDNFQSRRPNTSFCFLDIRSPGLGDTAMYLCATSSLRTGANYGYTFGSGTRLTVV.

The rearrangement joins TRBV6-5 to TRBJ1-1, with unresolved D. This CDR3 is 15 amino acids long. Germline V gene data show CDR1 as MNHEY and CDR2 as SVGAGI. Trimming shortened V by 0 bases and J by 0 bases, and 8 bases separated the two germline ends. The CDR3 DNA is TGTGCCAGCAGTTACTCGAGGCTCCTGAACACTGAAGCTTTCTTT. Amino acid sequence: CASSYSRLLNTEAFF.

The J gene is TRBJ1-3, the V gene TRBV9; no reliable D call. The CDR3 totals 14 residues. With 6 bases removed from V and 3 bases from J, the gap between germline ends came to 13 bases. CDR1 is SGDLS and CDR2 is YYNGEE in the germline V gene. The CDR3 here is CASTHGRNGNTIYF. CDR3 in DNA: TGTGCCAGCACCCACGGACGAAATGGAAACACCATATATTTT.

This clone was counted between two and nine times. This chain uses TRBV7-9 with TRBJ1-1; TRBD1 matches at 7 bases. The J segment lost 5 bases and the V segment lost 0 bases, leaving 12 bases of the junction unmatched. CDR1 is SEHNR and CDR2 is FQNEAQ in the germline V gene (reference sequence). The CDR3 is 17 residues long. The CDR3 coding sequence is TGTGCCAGCAGCTTAGCTAGTTTCCAGGGGGTTTATACTGAAGCTTTCTTT. As protein: CASSLASFQGVYTEAFF.

The chain employs TRBV15 and TRBJ1-2; 7 bases match TRBD1. This CDR3 comprises 15 residues. After removal of 3 bases from V and 2 bases from J, the junction contained 6 bases not matched to a gene. Germline V gives CDR1 LNHNV, CDR2 YYDKDF (reference sequence). DNA of the CDR3: TGTGCCACCAGCAGCAACACAGGGGCAAACTATGGCTACACCTTC. Its protein product is CATSSNTGANYGYTF.

This clone has a handful of counts. The V and J genes are TRBV21-1 and TRBJ1-6. TRBV21-1 is annotated as a pseudogene. The length of the CDR3 is 12 residues. The CDR3, as DNA: TGTGCCAGCAGGATAAGAAATTCACCCCTCCACTTT. Its translation: CASRIRNSPLHF.

The CDR3 sequence is CASSLVGTSGGETQYF. CDR3 DNA sequence: TGTGCCAGCAGCTTAGTCGGGACTAGTGGGGGAGAGACCCAGTACTTC. The V gene is TRBV7-2, the J gene TRBJ2-5; 8 nucleotides line up with TRBD2. Per the germline V gene, CDR1 is SGHTA and CDR2 is FQGNSA. CDR3 length: 16 amino acids. The V gene end was trimmed by 1 base and the J gene end by 4 bases; junction bases not matched to a gene: 8.

The chain links TRBV25-1 to TRBJ1-1; D is unresolved. The CDR3 sequence is 14 residues long. Trimming pared 7 bases from V and 5 bases from J, leaving 17 bases between. CDR1 and CDR2 (germline): MGHDK, SYGVNS. The CDR3 loop reads CASIETSGRTEAFF. Written as DNA, the CDR3 is TGTGCCAGCATAGAAACAAGTGGACGGACTGAAGCTTTCTTT.

This clone turned up a few times. The chain employs TRBV7-9 and TRBJ1-5, with D perhaps matching TRBD1 (5 bases). V was trimmed by 3 bases and J by 5 bases, leaving 17 bases between them. The CDR3 has 16 amino acids. Germline loops: CDR1 SEHNR, CDR2 FQNEAQ (reference sequence). The CDR3 protein is CASSFFSLGDDQPQHF. The CDR3 coding sequence is TGTGCCAGCAGCTTTTTCAGTTTAGGGGACGATCAGCCCCAGCATTTT.

This clone showed up just once. The rearrangement links TRBV29-1 to TRBJ1-2; D ambiguous. CDR1 is SQVTM and CDR2 is ANQGSEA in the germline V gene. The CDR3 loop spans 13 amino acids. The V end was cut by 0 bases, the J end by 1 base, with 6 bases between. The DNA of the CDR3 is TGCAGCGTTGAAGATCCCAATAACTATGGCTACACCTTC. Its translation is CSVEDPNNYGYTF.

The gene calls are TRBV5-1 and TRBJ1-1, with D possibly being TRBD1 (6 bases). The CDR3 spans 13 residues. Germline values: CDR1 SGHRS, CDR2 YFSETQ. V was trimmed by 0 bases and J by 10 bases, leaving 13 bases between them. The CDR3, as DNA: TGCGCCAGCAGCTTGGAGGGGGAATTGGGAGCTTTCTTT. Translated: CASSLEGELGAFF.

This clone showed up just once. This rearrangement joins TRBV29-1 to TRBJ1-2; a possible D gene is TRBD1 (6 bases). Germline assignment: CDR1 SQVTM and CDR2 ANQGSEA. CDR3 length equals 13 residues. Deletions cut 4 bases from V and 2 bases from J, with 11 bases between. CDR3 in DNA: TGCAGCGTTGGGTTAGGGGGGAACTATGGCTACACCTTC. Protein: CSVGLGGNYGYTF. Filled out from reference TRBV29-1 and TRBJ1-2, the complete variable domain reads SAVISQKPSRDICQRGTSLTIQCQVDSQVTMMFWYRQQPGQSLTLIATANQGSEATYESGFVIDKFPISRPNLTFSTLTVSNMSPEDSSIYLCSVGLGGNYGYTFGSGTRLTVV.

This clone occurred once. The J gene is TRBJ2-5, the V gene TRBV7-2, with 8 bases that match TRBD2. The CDR3 contains 14 residues. Germline values: CDR1 SGHTA, CDR2 FQGNSA. J was trimmed by 5 bases and V by 1 base; bases with no gene match: 3. The CDR3 DNA follows: TGTGCCAGCAGCTTAGTGACTAGCGAGGAGACCCAGTACTTC. This translates into CASSLVTSEETQYF.

The rearrangement links TRBV6-2 or TRBV6-3 to TRBJ2-7; D ambiguous. V lost 0 bases and J 0 bases, leaving 12 bases between the germline ends. The CDR3 has 16 amino acids. In germline, CDR1 is MNHEY, CDR2 SVGEGT. CDR3 DNA: TGTGCCAGCAGTTACTCGAAGGGCCGGATCTCCTACGAGCAGTACTTC. Its translation is CASSYSKGRISYEQYF.

This sequence joins TRBV6-1 and TRBJ2-7; no firm D call. Germline V gene data show CDR1 as MNHNS and CDR2 as SASEGT. The CDR3 contains 16 residues. V shed 2 bases and J shed 1 base, with 15 bases lying between them. The CDR3 nucleotides are TGTGCCAGCAGTGAATACTTCGTATCTCTTTCCTACGAGCAGTACTTC. Its translation is CASSEYFVSLSYEQYF.

The J gene is TRBJ2-1, the V gene TRBV12-3 or TRBV12-4; weak D call: TRBD2 (5 bases). V lost 3 bases to trimming and J lost 4 bases, with 7 bases between them. The CDR3 totals 13 residues. CDR3 nucleotide sequence: TGTGCCAGCAGTTTCCGGACTTACAATGAGCAGTTCTTC. Translated: CASSFRTYNEQFF.

The chain combines TRBV5-6 with TRBJ2-3, with a tentative D call TRBD1 (6 bases). Germline V gene lookup returns CDR1 SGHDT and CDR2 YYEEEE. This CDR3 is 15 amino acids long. Deletions cut 6 bases from V and 2 bases from J, with 16 bases between. The CDR3 loop is CASTLQGLNTDTQYF. DNA for the CDR3: TGTGCCAGCACTTTGCAGGGGCTCAACACAGATACGCAGTATTTT.

The chain employs TRBV15 and TRBJ1-1; D uncertain. This CDR3 has 13 residues. The germline V gene encodes CDR1 LNHNV and CDR2 YYDKDF (reference sequence). V was cut by 4 bases and J by 8 bases, with 14 bases left in between. The CDR3 coding sequence is TGTGCCACCAGCAAAGGTAGGACTATCGAAGCTTTCTTT. Encoded protein: CATSKGRTIEAFF.

This rearrangement joins TRBV18 to TRBJ2-7; D is perhaps TRBD1 (6 bases). Germline V lookup: CDR1 KGHSH, CDR2 LQKENI. Trimming took off 4 bases at V and 7 bases at J, with 17 bases between the two ends. This CDR3 is 14 amino acids long. This CDR3 is CASSLFQGNREQYF. The CDR3 region has the DNA TGTGCCAGCTCACTTTTCCAGGGGAACAGGGAGCAGTACTTC.

The chain employs TRBV30 and TRBJ1-3; D call uncertain. CDR1 is GTSNPN, CDR2 SVGIG, per germline (reference sequence). The CDR3 length is 12 residues. The V end was cut by 0 bases, the J end by 8 bases, with 8 bases between. CDR3 bases: TGTGCCTGGAGTGTAACTGGGGACACCATATATTTT. This gives the protein CAWSVTGDTIYF.